The 30 T cell receptor beta chains in this list originate from one sample, sequenced in a study of shared clonotypes between healthy human individuals. Some clones are missing from TCRdb's copy, which holds only in-frame ones; the method was immunoSEQ multiplex PCR. Counted here are around 2,100,000 clones, around 96% occurring once; the ten biggest clones make up more than 0.9%. The naive CD8 subset, CD45RO-negative cells positively selected for CCR7, excluded terminally differentiated effector memory CD45RA+ cells. The sample comprised naive CD8+ T cells sorted from blood. The receptors come from a man aged 18 to 35 in good health.

The chain employs TRBV11-2 and TRBJ1-3, with 7 bases aligning to TRBD1. The germline CDR1 and CDR2 sequences are SGHAT and FQNNGV. The junction had 8 bases not matched to a gene; V was cut back by 2 bases and J by 7 bases. CDR3 length: 15 residues. The CDR3 is CASSLTAGGVNTIYF. The DNA for the CDR3 is TGTGCCAGCAGCTTAACGGCAGGGGGAGTGAACACCATATATTTT.

The gene calls are TRBV5-6 and TRBJ1-5; D is unclear. Germline V gene sequence: CDR1 SGHDT, CDR2 YYEEEE. With 1 base removed from V and 4 bases from J, the gap between germline ends came to 9 bases. The CDR3 totals 14 residues. CDR3 residues: CASSLMGGNQPQHF. In DNA form, the CDR3 reads TGTGCCAGCAGCTTGATGGGAGGGAATCAGCCCCAGCATTTT.

This rearrangement joins TRBV9 to TRBJ2-1; 11 bases align to TRBD2. From germline, CDR1 is SGDLS and CDR2 YYNGEE. This CDR3 comprises 19 residues. Unmatched junction bases numbered 13, after V lost 2 bases and J lost 3 bases. This CDR3 reads CASSVWASGRLGDYNEQFF. The CDR3 region has the DNA TGTGCCAGCAGCGTGTGGGCTAGCGGGAGGTTAGGGGACTACAATGAGCAGTTCTTC.

This chain connects TRBV5-1 to TRBJ2-3; D may be TRBD1 or TRBD2 (6 bases each). This CDR3 spans 15 amino acids. Germline V lookup: CDR1 SGHRS, CDR2 YFSETQ. Trimming took 0 bases from V and 2 from J, leaving 10 bases between them. CDR3 DNA sequence: TGCGCCAGCAGCTTGGAACGGGGGCACACAGATACGCAGTATTTT. Protein: CASSLERGHTDTQYF.

The gene calls are TRBV27 and TRBJ2-7; 9 bases are a match to TRBD2. V lost 2 bases and J lost 2; bases outside the gene matches: 4. Germline CDR1 is MNHEY and CDR2 is SMNVEV (reference sequence). The CDR3 is 15 residues long. DNA for the CDR3: TGTGCCAGCAGTTTACTAGCGGGGACCCCCTACGAGCAGTACTTC. Its protein product is CASSLLAGTPYEQYF.

The chain joins TRBV4-1 to TRBJ1-2; TRBD1 aligns across 10 bases. Germline CDR1 is MGHRA and CDR2 is YSYEKL. V lost 2 bases, J lost 8 bases, and 14 bases stayed unmatched. CDR3 length: 17 residues. CDR3 residues: CASSQTPGRQGAGGYTF. CDR3 sequence (DNA): TGCGCCAGCAGCCAAACGCCAGGGCGACAGGGGGCGGGGGGCTACACCTTC.

The rearrangement joins TRBV7-8 to TRBJ2-5; D is perhaps TRBD1 or TRBD2 (5 bases each). The CDR3 contains 15 residues. Germline assignment: CDR1 SGHVS and CDR2 FQNEAQ. Trimming took 4 bases from V and 5 from J, leaving 17 bases between them. CDR3 sequence (DNA): TGTGCCAGCAGCTCGCTCGAGGGGCTGGAGGAGACCCAGTACTTC. Protein sequence: CASSSLEGLEETQYF.

V gene TRBV7-9 combines with J gene TRBJ2-2, with D uncertain. The germline gives CDR1 SEHNR, CDR2 FQNEAQ (reference sequence). Trimming took 5 bases from V and 4 from J, leaving 11 bases between them. The CDR3 totals 14 residues. DNA of the CDR3: TGTGCCAGCAGCCCCCGTTGGAGCACCGGGGAGCTGTTTTTT. Translated, it gives CASSPRWSTGELFF. The complete variable domain, with remaining parts taken from reference TRBV7-9 and TRBJ2-2, reads DTGVSQNPRHKITKRGQNVTFRCDPISEHNRLYWYRQTLGQGPEFLTYFQNEAQLEKSRLLSDRFSAERPKGSFSTLEIQRTEQGDSAMYLCASSPRWSTGELFFGEGSRLTVL.

The chain combines TRBV29-1 with TRBJ2-7; D perhaps matches TRBD2 (5 bases). Germline lookup yields CDR1 SQVTM and CDR2 ANQGSEA. V shed 4 bases and J shed 5 bases, with 9 bases lying between them. The length of the CDR3 is 11 residues. The CDR3 loop is CSVAEDHEQYF. The DNA of the CDR3 is TGCAGCGTTGCGGAGGACCACGAGCAGTACTTC.

With respect to this clone: In the same sample, other DNA sequences code for this CDR3. V usage is TRBV28 and J usage is TRBJ2-7, with D perhaps matching TRBD1 or TRBD2 (5 bases each). The CDR3 runs 14 residues. The germline CDR1 and CDR2 sequences are MDHEN and SYDVKM. V was trimmed by 6 bases and J by 0 bases, leaving 12 bases between them. The DNA of the CDR3 is TGTGCCAGCAGGGGAGCAGGGAGCTCCTACGAGCAGTACTTC. It encodes CASRGAGSSYEQYF.

The chain is built from TRBV27 and TRBJ2-7, with 9 nucleotides matching TRBD1. The CDR3 loop spans 14 amino acids. The V gene end was trimmed by 5 bases and the J gene end by 4 bases; junction bases not matched to a gene: 6. CDR1 MNHEY and CDR2 SMNVEV come from the germline V gene (reference sequence). The CDR3 DNA follows: TGTGCCAGCAGTGTCGACAGGGGGGTATACGAGCAGTACTTC. It specifies CASSVDRGVYEQYF.

The chain is built from TRBV11-2 and TRBJ2-7; the D gene is possibly TRBD2 (6 bases). The germline V and J ends were trimmed by 5 bases and 1 base, with 12 bases remaining between them. The CDR3 covers 14 residues. Germline loops: CDR1 SGHAT, CDR2 FQNNGV. The CDR3 sequence: CASSLPGVSYEQYF. The CDR3 DNA reads as TGTGCCAGCAGCCTTCCGGGGGTATCCTACGAGCAGTACTTC.

The rearrangement links TRBV28 to TRBJ2-5, with D perhaps given as TRBD1 or TRBD2 (7 bases each). This CDR3 has 16 amino acids. The V gene lost 8 bases and the J gene lost 5 bases, with 24 bases spanning the gap. CDR1 and CDR2 (germline): MDHEN, SYDVKM. The CDR3 here is CASRPTGEGAQETQYF. The CDR3 DNA sequence: TGTGCCAGCCGACCCACAGGGGAGGGAGCTCAGGAGACCCAGTACTTC.

J is TRBJ1-2 and V is TRBV18; 7 bases are shared with TRBD1. J was trimmed by 2 bases and V by 5 bases; bases with no gene match: 8. This CDR3 has 15 residues. In germline, CDR1 is KGHSH, CDR2 LQKENI. CDR3 in DNA: TGTGCCAGCTCAGTACTGGGACAGCCCAACTATGGCTACACCTTC. Translated: CASSVLGQPNYGYTF. The variable domain in full, completed from reference TRBV18 and TRBJ1-2, reads NAGVMQNPRHLVRRRGQEARLRCSPMKGHSHVYWYRQLPEEGLKFMVYLQKENIIDESGMPKERFSAEFPKEGPSILRIQQVVRGDSAAYFCASSVLGQPNYGYTFGSGTRLTVV.

The rearrangement uses TRBV10-1 and TRBJ2-7; a possible D gene is TRBD1 (6 bases). Looked up from germline, CDR1 is WNHNN and CDR2 is SYGVQD (reference sequence). The length of the CDR3 is 14 residues. V was shortened by 1 base and J by 5 bases, with 12 bases between the two germline ends. The CDR3 sequence: CASSEFSGTNEQYF. The CDR3 coding sequence is TGCGCCAGCAGTGAGTTCTCCGGGACAAACGAGCAGTACTTC.

The rearrangement uses TRBV5-6 and TRBJ2-3; 11 bases line up with TRBD1. The CDR3 sequence is 16 residues long. With V trimmed by 4 bases and J by 2 bases, 6 bases remained unmatched. Per the germline V gene, CDR1 is SGHDT and CDR2 is YYEEEE. This CDR3 is CASSGQDRGPTDTQYF. In nucleotides, the CDR3 is TGTGCCAGCAGCGGGCAGGACAGGGGGCCCACAGATACGCAGTATTTT.

The V and J genes are TRBV28 and TRBJ1-5; D not certain. Between the trimmed V and J ends, which lost 0 bases and 0 bases, there was a span of 6 bases. CDR3 length equals 15 residues. CDR1 is MDHEN and CDR2 is SYDVKM in the germline V gene. DNA of the CDR3: TGTGCCAGCAGTTTATGGACATATAGCAATCAGCCCCAGCATTTT. Its translation is CASSLWTYSNQPQHF.

The V and J genes are TRBV19 and TRBJ1-4; maybe TRBD1 (5 bases). The CDR3 runs to 15 residues. The V end lost 8 bases, the J end lost 6 bases, and 19 bases lay between the germline ends. CDR1 is LNHDA and CDR2 is SQIVND in the germline V gene (reference sequence). The CDR3 coding sequence is TGTGCCAGTGGCAGGGTGCGAGAAATAGATGAAAAACTGTTTTTT. This gives the protein CASGRVREIDEKLFF.

This clone was detected once. The chain joins TRBV2 to TRBJ2-7; the D gene is possibly TRBD1 (5 bases). Between the trimmed V and J ends, which lost 5 bases and 6 bases, there was a span of 11 bases. CDR1 and CDR2 (germline): SNHLY, FYNNEI. This CDR3 spans 12 amino acids. CDR3 residues: CASSSDSSEQYF. CDR3 DNA: TGTGCCAGCAGTTCCGACAGCTCCGAGCAGTACTTC.

This clone was detected once. The rearrangement uses TRBV4-3 and TRBJ1-4, with D tentatively TRBD1 (5 bases). The CDR3 is made up of 13 amino acids. CDR1 LGHNA and CDR2 YSLEER come from the germline V gene. V lost 4 bases, J lost 8 bases, and 11 bases lay in between. The CDR3 loop reads CASSLDWGEKLFF. In DNA, the CDR3 is TGCGCCAGCAGCCTCGACTGGGGGGAAAAACTGTTTTTT.

This CDR3 is CAWSVLTGGSSPLHF. As DNA, the CDR3 is TGTGCCTGGAGTGTACTCACAGGGGGAAGTTCACCCCTCCACTTT. The J gene is TRBJ1-6, the V gene TRBV30; the match to TRBD1 covers 8 bases. V dropped 0 bases and J dropped 9; count of bases not matched to a gene: 7. The CDR3 has 15 amino acids. Looked up from germline, CDR1 is GTSNPN and CDR2 is SVGIG (reference sequence).

The chain combines TRBV2 with TRBJ2-7; TRBD2 agrees at 9 bases. V was clipped by 0 bases and J by 5 bases; unmatched bases: 8. CDR1 and CDR2 from the germline V gene are SNHLY and FYNNEI. There are 16 residues in the CDR3. CDR3 protein: CASSEAPAGGPHEQYF. The CDR3 DNA is TGTGCCAGCAGTGAAGCGCCAGCGGGAGGCCCCCACGAGCAGTACTTC.

The chain has TRBV7-9 and TRBJ2-1; TRBD2 matches at 9 bases. The CDR3 totals 16 residues. The V segment lost 5 bases and the J segment 6 bases; nucleotides outside the gene matches: 11. Germline V CDR1 and CDR2: SEHNR, FQNEAQ (reference sequence). The CDR3 is CASSPSLGGGGNEQFF. CDR3 bases: TGTGCCAGCAGCCCTAGCCTGGGCGGGGGGGGCAATGAGCAGTTCTTC.

This clone turned up a few times. The chain couples TRBV27 to TRBJ1-3, with D unclear. Germline V gene lookup returns CDR1 MNHEY and CDR2 SMNVEV (reference sequence). This CDR3 comprises 14 residues. V was pared by 5 bases and J by 0 bases, with 8 bases between. The CDR3: CASSIRHSGNTIYF. In nucleotides, the CDR3 is TGTGCCAGCAGTATTCGTCACTCTGGAAACACCATATATTTT.

The V gene is TRBV10-3, the J gene TRBJ2-5; 9 bases line up with TRBD1. V trimming: 0 bases; J trimming: 5 bases; junction bases outside the gene matches: 7. The CDR3 loop spans 16 amino acids. Germline V CDR1 and CDR2: ENHRY, SYGVKD. CDR3 sequence (DNA): TGTGCCATCAGTGAGTCGGGACAGGGCATCGGGGAGACCCAGTACTTC. Protein: CAISESGQGIGETQYF.

The gene calls are TRBV19 and TRBJ1-5; D not certain. The length of the CDR3 is 12 residues. The V and J ends lost 6 bases and 4 bases respectively, with 7 bases between them. In germline, CDR1 is LNHDA, CDR2 SQIVND (reference sequence). The CDR3: CASRPPNQPQHF. CDR3 bases: TGTGCCAGTAGGCCTCCTAATCAGCCCCAGCATTTT. The whole variable domain, filled in from reference TRBV19 and TRBJ1-5, reads DGGITQSPKYLFRKEGQNVTLSCEQNLNHDAMYWYRQDPGQGLRLIYYSQIVNDFQKGDIAEGYSVSREKKESFPLTVTSAQKNPTAFYLCASRPPNQPQHFGDGTRLSIL.

This chain joins TRBV4-1 and TRBJ1-6; perhaps TRBD1 as D (6 bases). Trimming cost V 3 bases and J 9 bases, with 18 bases left between them. Per the germline V gene, CDR1 is MGHRA and CDR2 is YSYEKL. The length of the CDR3 is 16 residues. The DNA for the CDR3 is TGCGCCAGCAGCCAGGTCTTGGACGGACAGTTTTCACCCCTCCACTTT. Translating gives CASSQVLDGQFSPLHF.

The J gene is TRBJ2-1, the V gene TRBV5-3, with D possibly TRBD2 on 5 matching bases. TRBV5-3 is an ORF, and what it does is uncertain. The CDR3 runs to 15 residues. Trimming removed 0 bases from V and 3 bases from J, with 10 bases in between. CDR3 in DNA: TGTGCCAGAAGCTTGGCGCGGACTCTCTACAATGAGCAGTTCTTC. As protein: CARSLARTLYNEQFF.

The V call is TRBV27, the J call TRBJ2-3; a possible D gene is TRBD1 (6 bases). CDR1 and CDR2 from the germline V gene are MNHEY and SMNVEV (reference sequence). The CDR3 sequence is 15 residues long. Trimming took 2 bases from V and 6 from J, leaving 15 bases between them. CDR3 sequence: CASSLTGGELDTQYF. The CDR3 nucleotides read TGTGCCAGCAGTTTAACTGGGGGCGAACTTGATACGCAGTATTTT.

This chain connects TRBV30 to TRBJ1-3; no reliable D call. Germline V gene sequence: CDR1 GTSNPN, CDR2 SVGIG (reference sequence). V lost 2 bases and J lost 0, with 14 bases in between. CDR3 size: 16 residues. Here the CDR3 reads CAWSHSLGSSGNTIYF. The CDR3 coding sequence is TGTGCCTGGAGTCATTCCCTAGGGAGCTCTGGAAACACCATATATTTT.